This entry describes one TCR beta chain. Its antigen is as yet unknown. The data are from a study of cytotoxic CD8 clonotypes in ibrutinib-treated CLL. Study-level background: Among the patients, roughly 12 presented as relapsed/refractory and over 14 as treatment-naive; 17 to 18 showed unmutated IGHV. Response material was collected after a median about 12 months of treatment, range 6 to 36. Overall study findings and caveats: Pretreatment clonality was elevated relative to age-matched healthy donors and paralleled circulating CD8+ T-cell counts. The times at which samples were taken varied between sustained-remission and progressing patients.

CDR3 size: 16 residues. The V gene's germline CDR1 is SEHNR and CDR2 FQNEAQ (reference sequence). V was clipped by 5 bases and J by 5 bases; unmatched bases: 11. Profiled with immunoSEQ multiplex PCR; TCRdb holds only in-frame clones, not every one. The sample includes 140,000 or so clones, approximately 81% of them seen just once. The sequences come from PBMCs, collected after 12 months of ibrutinib treatment. This chain connects TRBV7-9 to TRBJ2-2, with 7 bases aligning to TRBD1. The origin of this receptor is a human donor with chronic lymphocytic leukemia. As DNA, the CDR3 is TGTGCCAGCAGCAATAACAGGGGATTAAGGACCGGGGAGCTGTTTTTT. Translation: CASSNNRGLRTGELFF.